This T cell receptor beta chain was retrieved from a study of graft-versus-host responses after intestinal transplantation. Study at large: As for transplant type, recipients had multivisceral, liver-intestinal, or isolated intestinal grafts.

V lost 5 bases, J lost 1 base, and 9 bases lay in between. Germline V gene sequence: CDR1 SGHNT, CDR2 YYREEE (reference sequence). The CDR3 loop spans 13 amino acids. Here immunoSEQ multiplex PCR was the method, and the copy in TCRdb shows in-frame clones only, minus some. The sample includes more than 90,000 clones, around nine tenths of them seen just once. This clone was recorded a few times. Antigen specificity is unknown. The chain links TRBV5-4 to TRBJ1-1; D gene ambiguous. The TCR comes from a human donor who was the organ donor for an intestinal transplant. Sequencing used unstimulated CD4+ T cells sorted from spleen or lymph node cells, obtained before transplant. CDR3 sequence (DNA): TGTGCCAGCAGTCCCAGGCCGAACACTGAAGCTTTCTTT. Its translation: CASSPRPNTEAFF.